Included here is one T cell receptor beta chain sequence, with context. Its specificity is not known. This CDR3 has 14 amino acids. Per the germline V gene, CDR1 is MDHEN and CDR2 is SYDVKM. V dropped 3 bases and J dropped 7 bases, with 13 bases sitting between them. This sample stems from a study of cytomegalovirus exposure and HLA in healthy donors. Study-wide findings and caveats: Presence/absence analysis assumed near-uniform sequencing depth across donors. There were several of the most significant clusters that appeared linked to common viral pathogens in a later analysis. Sequencing artifact likely explains a cluster of highly shared sequence variants.

The primer mix had 60 Vbeta and 13 Jbeta primers. Generated by immunoSEQ multiplex PCR, the TCRdb table keeps only in-frame clones and is missing some. The table has 200,000 to 250,000 clones, about 84% seen once. The specimen sequenced was PBMCs. The chain is built from TRBV28 and TRBJ1-5, with D perhaps TRBD1 (5 bases). The receptor was isolated from a human donor in good health. The CDR3 sequence is CASSLSQGNQPQHF. The CDR3 DNA reads as TGTGCCAGCAGTTTGAGTCAGGGTAACCAGCCCCAGCATTTT. Full variable domain (missing parts from reference TRBV28 and TRBJ1-5): DVKVTQSSRYLVKRTGEKVFLECVQDMDHENMFWYRQDPGLGLRLIYFSYDVKMKEKGDIPEGYSVSREKKERFSLILESASTNQTSMYLCASSLSQGNQPQHFGDGTRLSIL.